This TCR beta chain emerged from a study of T cell responses to AZD1222 COVID-19 vaccine. Study-level points and caveats: Only a handful of AZD1222 recipients were seropositive at baseline. In a largely white British group with more females than males, clonal diversity was possibly underestimated. Per reports, nearly half of all spike-specific TCRs target regions that are unmutated in variants.

Concerning this clone: Its antigen is not identified.

This CDR3 is 16 amino acids long. Per the germline V gene, CDR1 is SGHTA and CDR2 is FQGNSA. The junction had 12 bases not matched to a gene; V was cut back by 11 bases and J by 6 bases. Generated by immunoSEQ multiplex PCR, the TCRdb table keeps only in-frame clones and is missing some. The sample shows some 120,000 clones, over 80% of them seen only once. The rearrangement uses TRBV7-2 and TRBJ2-4, with 14 bases lining up with TRBD2. This clonotype originated in an adult in good health. The input for sequencing was peripheral blood, taken on day 0 of AZD1222 vaccination. The CDR3 is CAEGGLAGESGNIQYF. For the CDR3, the DNA is TGTGCCGAGGGGGGACTAGCGGGAGAGTCTGGAAACATTCAGTACTTC.